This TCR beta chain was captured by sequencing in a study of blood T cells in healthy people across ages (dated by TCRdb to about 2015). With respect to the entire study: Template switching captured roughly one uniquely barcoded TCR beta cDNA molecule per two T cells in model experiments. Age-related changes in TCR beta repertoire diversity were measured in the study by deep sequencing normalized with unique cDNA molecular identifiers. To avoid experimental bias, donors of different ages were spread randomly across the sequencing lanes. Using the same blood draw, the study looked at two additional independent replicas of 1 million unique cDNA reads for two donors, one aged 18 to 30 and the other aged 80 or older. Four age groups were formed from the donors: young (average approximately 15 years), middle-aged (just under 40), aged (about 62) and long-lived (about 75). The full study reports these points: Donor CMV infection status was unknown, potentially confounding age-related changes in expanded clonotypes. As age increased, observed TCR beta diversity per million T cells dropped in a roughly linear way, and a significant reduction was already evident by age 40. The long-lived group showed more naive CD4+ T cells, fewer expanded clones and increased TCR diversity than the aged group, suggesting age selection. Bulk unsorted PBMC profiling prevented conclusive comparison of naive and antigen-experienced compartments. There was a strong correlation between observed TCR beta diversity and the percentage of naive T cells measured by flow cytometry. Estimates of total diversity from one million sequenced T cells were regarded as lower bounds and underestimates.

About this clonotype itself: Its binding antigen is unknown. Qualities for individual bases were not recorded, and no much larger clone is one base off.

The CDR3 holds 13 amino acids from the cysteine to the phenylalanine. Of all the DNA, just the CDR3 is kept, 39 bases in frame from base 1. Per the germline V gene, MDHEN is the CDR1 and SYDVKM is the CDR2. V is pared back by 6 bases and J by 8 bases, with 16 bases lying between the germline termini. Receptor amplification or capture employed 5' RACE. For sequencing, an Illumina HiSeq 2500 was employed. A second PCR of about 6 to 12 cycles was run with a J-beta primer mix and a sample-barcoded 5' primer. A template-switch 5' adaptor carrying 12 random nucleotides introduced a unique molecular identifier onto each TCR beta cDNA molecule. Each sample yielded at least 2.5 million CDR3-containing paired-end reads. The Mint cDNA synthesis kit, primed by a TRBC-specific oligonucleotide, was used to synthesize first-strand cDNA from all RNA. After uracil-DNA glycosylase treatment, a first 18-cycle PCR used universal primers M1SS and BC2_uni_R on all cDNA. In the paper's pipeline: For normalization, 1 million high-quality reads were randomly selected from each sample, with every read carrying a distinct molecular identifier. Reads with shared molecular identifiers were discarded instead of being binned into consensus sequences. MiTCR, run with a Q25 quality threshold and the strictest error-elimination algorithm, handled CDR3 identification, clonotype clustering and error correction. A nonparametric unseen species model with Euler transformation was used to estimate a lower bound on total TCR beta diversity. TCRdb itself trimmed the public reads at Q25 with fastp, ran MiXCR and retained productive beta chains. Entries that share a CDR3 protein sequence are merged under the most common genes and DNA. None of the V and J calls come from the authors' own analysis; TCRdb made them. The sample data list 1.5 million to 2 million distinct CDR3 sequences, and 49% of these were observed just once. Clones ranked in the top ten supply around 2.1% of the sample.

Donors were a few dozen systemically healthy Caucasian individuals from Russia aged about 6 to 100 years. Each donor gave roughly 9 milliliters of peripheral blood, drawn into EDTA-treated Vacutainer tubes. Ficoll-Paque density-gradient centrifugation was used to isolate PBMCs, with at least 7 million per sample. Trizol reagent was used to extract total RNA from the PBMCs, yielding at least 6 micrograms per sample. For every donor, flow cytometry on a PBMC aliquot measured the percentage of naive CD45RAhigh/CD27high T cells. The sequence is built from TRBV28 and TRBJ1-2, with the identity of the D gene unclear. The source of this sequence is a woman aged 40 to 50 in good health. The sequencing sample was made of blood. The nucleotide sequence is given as TGTGCCAGCAGGCCCCACTTACCGGGGGGCTACACCTTC. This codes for CASRPHLPGGYTF.